These 14 T cell receptor beta chains were all obtained from the same sample, sequenced in a study of CD8 T cells in Susac syndrome. An input of about 0.5 to 1 ug of RNA was subjected to reverse transcription using random hexamers. TCRdb itself ran the immunoSEQ multiplex PCR reads through MiXCR, one entry per CDR3 protein. The data show approximately 150,000 distinct CDR3 sequences, approximately 95% seen once. The sequenced sample consisted of CD4+ T cells from PBMCs. All receptors come from a human donor with multiple sclerosis.

The chain has TRBV18 and TRBJ2-7, with a possible D match to TRBD2 (5 bases). V lost 2 bases and J 7 bases, leaving 12 bases between the germline ends. The CDR3 covers 13 residues. CDR1 and CDR2 from the germline V gene are KGHSH and LQKENI. The CDR3 nucleotides are TGTGCCAGCTCACCAGAGCGGAGTCGGGAGCAGTACTTC. It yields the protein CASSPERSREQYF. The whole variable domain, remainder taken from reference TRBV18 and TRBJ2-7, is NAGVMQNPRHLVRRRGQEARLRCSPMKGHSHVYWYRQLPEEGLKFMVYLQKENIIDESGMPKERFSAEFPKEGPSILRIQQVVRGDSAAYFCASSPERSREQYFGPGTRLTVT.

This chain links TRBV7-2 with TRBJ2-5; maybe TRBD2 (7 bases). Between the trimmed V and J ends, which lost 5 bases and 1 base, there was a span of 14 bases. The germline V gene has CDR1 SGHTA and CDR2 FQGNSA. The CDR3 loop spans 15 amino acids. CDR3 coding DNA: TGTGCCAGCAGCCTCTCGGGGGGCTTCCAAGAGACCCAGTACTTC. Translation gives CASSLSGGFQETQYF.

This clonotype is a singleton in its sample. The CDR3 spells CASSIDPGGNQPQHF. The CDR3 bases are TGTGCCAGTAGTATAGATCCCGGGGGCAATCAGCCCCAGCATTTT. The chain combines TRBV19 with TRBJ1-5; D is unclear. The CDR3 contains 15 residues. Deletions cut 0 bases from V and 2 bases from J, with 8 bases between. CDR1 LNHDA and CDR2 SQIVND come from the germline V gene (reference sequence). Filled out from reference TRBV19 and TRBJ1-5, the complete variable domain reads DGGITQSPKYLFRKEGQNVTLSCEQNLNHDAMYWYRQDPGQGLRLIYYSQIVNDFQKGDIAEGYSVSREKKESFPLTVTSAQKNPTAFYLCASSIDPGGNQPQHFGDGTRLSIL.

As for this clonotype: At one end the junction does not follow the germline gene, possibly because of a read error. The gene calls are TRBV20-1 and TRBJ1-4; D remains ambiguous. CDR1 DFQATT and CDR2 SNEGSKA come from the germline V gene (reference sequence). The CDR3 consists of 12 residues. The CDR3 DNA reads as TGCAGCGCCCGATCTGCAACTAATGAAAAACTTTTT. This gives the protein CSARSATNEKLF.

This sequence joins TRBV27 and TRBJ2-7; the D is unclear. CDR3 length: 14 residues. CDR1 and CDR2 (germline): MNHEY, SMNVEV (reference sequence). V lost 5 bases, J lost 1 base, and 12 bases lay in between. The chain's CDR3 is CASSEGRLSYEQYF. In DNA, the CDR3 is TGTGCCAGCAGTGAAGGCCGATTATCCTACGAGCAGTACTTC.

This chain uses TRBV18 with TRBJ2-6; 9 bases align to TRBD1. The germline gives CDR1 KGHSH, CDR2 LQKENI. The V and J ends lost 6 bases and 0 bases, in that order; junction bases with no gene match: 6. This CDR3 is 17 amino acids long. The CDR3 DNA follows: TGTGCCAGCTCGGACGGACAGGGGAGCTCTGGGGCCAACGTCCTGACTTTC. Amino acid sequence: CASSDGQGSSGANVLTF.

The chain's CDR3 is CASRRGSGETQYF. The CDR3 DNA reads as TGTGCCAGTAGGCGGGGGTCTGGGGAGACCCAGTACTTC. V is TRBV7-2 and J is TRBJ2-5; 7 nucleotides align to TRBD2. Germline CDR1 SGHTA, CDR2 FQGNSA. V shed 9 bases, J shed 5 bases, and the junction held 9 bases outside the gene matches. The CDR3 runs 13 residues.

V gene TRBV2 combines with J gene TRBJ1-1, with D possibly TRBD1 on 5 matching bases. Trimming pared 4 bases from V and 4 bases from J, leaving 10 bases between. The CDR3 totals 13 residues. CDR1 is SNHLY and CDR2 is FYNNEI in the germline V gene. CDR3 sequence reads: CASSVYGGTEAFF. Here the CDR3 DNA reads TGTGCCAGCAGTGTGTACGGGGGCACTGAAGCTTTCTTT.

V gene TRBV28 combines with J gene TRBJ1-3; TRBD1 might be the D (5 bases). This CDR3 contains 13 residues. Germline V CDR1 and CDR2: MDHEN, SYDVKM. V was trimmed by 6 bases and J by 3 bases, leaving 9 bases between them. CDR3 coding DNA: TGTGCCAGCAGAGGGACGAGTGGAAACACCATATATTTT. This encodes CASRGTSGNTIYF.

In this sample, this clonotype turned up once. The rearrangement joins TRBV9 to TRBJ2-2, with 13 bases matching TRBD2. Germline V gene lookup returns CDR1 SGDLS and CDR2 YYNGEE. The V gene end was trimmed by 8 bases and the J gene end by 8 bases; junction bases not matched to a gene: 3. This CDR3 region has 13 residues. CDR3 loop: CARTSGRRGELFF. CDR3 DNA: TGTGCCAGGACTAGCGGGAGGAGGGGGGAGCTGTTTTTT.

The gene calls are TRBV4-2 and TRBJ2-1, with 7 bases matching TRBD1. The CDR3 spans 13 residues. V dropped 2 bases and J dropped 7; count of bases not matched to a gene: 2. Germline V gene lookup returns CDR1 LGHNA and CDR2 YNFKEQ. DNA of the CDR3: TGTGCCAGCAGCCAAACGACAGGGAATGAGCAGTTCTTC. Translating it yields CASSQTTGNEQFF.

J is TRBJ1-2 and V is TRBV12-5, with 9 bases matching TRBD1. J was trimmed by 3 bases and V by 1 base; bases with no gene match: 3. Looked up from germline, CDR1 is LGHNT and CDR2 is FRNRAP. The CDR3 sequence is 15 residues long. The CDR3 DNA reads as TGTGCTAGTGGTTTGGCAACAGGGGGCGACTATGGCTACACCTTC. Translated: CASGLATGGDYGYTF.

V usage is TRBV5-1 and J usage is TRBJ1-5; D remains ambiguous. This CDR3 is built from 14 residues. Trimming stripped 4 bases from V and 0 bases from J, with 8 bases between. CDR1 is SGHRS, CDR2 YFSETQ, per germline. CDR3 protein: CASSQDGSNQPQHF. The CDR3 coding sequence is TGCGCCAGCAGCCAAGACGGTAGCAATCAGCCCCAGCATTTT.

This chain uses TRBV2 with TRBJ2-1, with TRBD1 matching 9 bases. Germline CDR1 is SNHLY and CDR2 is FYNNEI. CDR3 length equals 15 residues. Trimming at V came to 7 bases and at J to 6 bases, leaving 10 bases not matched to a gene. In DNA form, the CDR3 reads TGTGCCAGCACCGAAACGGGACAGGGATTCAATGAGCAGTTCTTC. Protein: CASTETGQGFNEQFF.